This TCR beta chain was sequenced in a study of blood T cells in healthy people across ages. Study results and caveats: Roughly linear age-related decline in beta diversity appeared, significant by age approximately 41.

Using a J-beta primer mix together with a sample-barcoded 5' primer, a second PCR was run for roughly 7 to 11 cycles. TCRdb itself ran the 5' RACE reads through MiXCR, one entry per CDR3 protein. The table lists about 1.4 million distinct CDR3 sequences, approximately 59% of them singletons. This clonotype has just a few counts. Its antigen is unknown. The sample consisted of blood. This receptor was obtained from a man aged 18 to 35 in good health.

CDR3 loop: CASSLGDNEQYF. Here the CDR3 DNA reads TGTGCCAGCAGCCTGGGGGACAACGAGCAGTACTTC. The rearrangement joins TRBV7-9 to TRBJ2-5, with a tentative D call TRBD1 (6 bases). The closer fit of TRBJ2-7 to the DNA end suggests the J call may be wrong. This CDR3 has 12 residues. Germline V gives CDR1 SEHNR, CDR2 FQNEAQ (reference sequence).